Each of the 4 T cell receptor beta chains below was sequenced from the same sample in a study of cytomegalovirus exposure and HLA in healthy donors. The PCR contained 60 Vbeta and 13 Jbeta primers. The data were produced by immunoSEQ multiplex PCR, yet TCRdb's version contains in-frame clones alone and is incomplete. The table lists around 79,000 clones, roughly 73% of them singletons, with around 15% in the top ten. The sequenced sample was PBMCs. These receptors all come from a middle-aged woman in good health and CMV-seropositive.

The CDR3 reads CASSVYTGSTDTQYF. DNA of the CDR3: TGTGCCAGCAGCGTATATACAGGTAGCACAGATACGCAGTATTTT. The chain recombines TRBV9 with TRBJ2-3, with D possibly matching TRBD1 (5 bases). V was clipped by 1 base and J by 0 bases, with 9 bases between them. Germline loops: CDR1 SGDLS, CDR2 YYNGEE. The CDR3 is 15 residues long.

V and J are TRBV4-3 and TRBJ2-5, with 8 nucleotides matching TRBD2. This CDR3 spans 14 amino acids. V lost 3 bases to trimming and J lost 4 bases; unmatched junction nucleotides: 4. CDR1 is LGHNA and CDR2 is YSLEER in the germline V gene. Here the CDR3 reads CASSQAGGRETQYF. In DNA, the CDR3 is TGCGCCAGCAGCCAGGCGGGAGGTCGAGAGACCCAGTACTTC.

The genes are TRBV2 and TRBJ2-7, with a possible D match to TRBD1 (6 bases). The germline gives CDR1 SNHLY, CDR2 FYNNEI. V lost 11 bases, J lost 5 bases, and 19 bases lay in between. The CDR3 runs 13 residues. The CDR3 sequence: CAGGLMGADEQYF. CDR3 DNA sequence: TGTGCCGGGGGCCTTATGGGGGCGGACGAGCAGTACTTC.

This sequence joins TRBV7-8 and TRBJ2-1; 8 positions agree with TRBD2. After removal of 1 base from V and 7 bases from J, the junction contained 6 bases not matched to a gene. The CDR3 length is 15 residues. CDR1 is SGHVS, CDR2 FQNEAQ, per germline. The CDR3 DNA sequence: TGTGCCAGCAGCTTAGAGGGGACTAGGGGGAATGAGCAGTTCTTC. Protein product: CASSLEGTRGNEQFF.